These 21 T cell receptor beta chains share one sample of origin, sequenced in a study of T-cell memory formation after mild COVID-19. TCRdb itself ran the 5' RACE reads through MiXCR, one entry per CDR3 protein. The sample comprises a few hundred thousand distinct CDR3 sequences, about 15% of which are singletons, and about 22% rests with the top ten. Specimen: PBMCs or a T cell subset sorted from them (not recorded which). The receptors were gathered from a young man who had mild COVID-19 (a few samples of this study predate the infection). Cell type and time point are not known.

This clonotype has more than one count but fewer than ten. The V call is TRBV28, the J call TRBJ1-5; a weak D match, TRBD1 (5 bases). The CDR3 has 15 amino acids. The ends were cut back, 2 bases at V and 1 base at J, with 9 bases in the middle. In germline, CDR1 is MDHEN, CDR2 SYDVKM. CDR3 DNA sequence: TGTGCCAGCAGTTTAGACAGTGGAAGCAATCAGCCCCAGCATTTT. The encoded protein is CASSLDSGSNQPQHF.

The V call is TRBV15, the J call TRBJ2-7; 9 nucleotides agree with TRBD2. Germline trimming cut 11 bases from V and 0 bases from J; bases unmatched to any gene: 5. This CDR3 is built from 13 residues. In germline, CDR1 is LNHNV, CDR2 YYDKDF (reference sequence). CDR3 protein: CAARAGGSYEQYV. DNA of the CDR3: TGTGCCGCCCGAGCGGGGGGCTCCTACGAGCAGTACGTC.

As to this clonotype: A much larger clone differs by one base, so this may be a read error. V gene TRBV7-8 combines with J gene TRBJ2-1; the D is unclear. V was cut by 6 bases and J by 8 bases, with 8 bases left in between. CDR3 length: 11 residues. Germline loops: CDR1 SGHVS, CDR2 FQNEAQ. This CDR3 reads CASSFFDEQFF. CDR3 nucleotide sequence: TGTGCCAGCAGTTTCTTCGATGAGCAGTTCTTC.

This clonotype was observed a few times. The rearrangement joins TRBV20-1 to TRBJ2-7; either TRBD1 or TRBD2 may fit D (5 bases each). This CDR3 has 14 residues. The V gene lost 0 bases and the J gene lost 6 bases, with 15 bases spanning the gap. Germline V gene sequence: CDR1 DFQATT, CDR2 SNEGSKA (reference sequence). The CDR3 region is CSARERGWGREQYF. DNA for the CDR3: TGCAGTGCTAGAGAACGGGGCTGGGGCCGCGAGCAGTACTTC.

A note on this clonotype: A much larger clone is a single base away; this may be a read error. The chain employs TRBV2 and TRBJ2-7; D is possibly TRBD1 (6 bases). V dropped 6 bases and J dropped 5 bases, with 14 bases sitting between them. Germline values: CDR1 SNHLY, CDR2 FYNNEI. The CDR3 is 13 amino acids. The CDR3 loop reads CASRPQKGDEQYF. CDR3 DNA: TGTGCCAGCAGACCGCAAAAGGGGGACGAGCAGTACTTC.

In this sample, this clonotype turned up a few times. The CDR3 spells CASVAGTANTGELFF. Here the CDR3 DNA reads TGCGCCAGCGTCGCCGGGACAGCGAACACCGGGGAGCTGTTTTTT. The genes are TRBV5-1 and TRBJ2-2, with 7 bases identical to TRBD1. The germline CDR1 and CDR2 sequences are SGHRS and YFSETQ. V dropped 7 bases and J dropped 0; count of bases not matched to a gene: 6. The CDR3 covers 15 residues.

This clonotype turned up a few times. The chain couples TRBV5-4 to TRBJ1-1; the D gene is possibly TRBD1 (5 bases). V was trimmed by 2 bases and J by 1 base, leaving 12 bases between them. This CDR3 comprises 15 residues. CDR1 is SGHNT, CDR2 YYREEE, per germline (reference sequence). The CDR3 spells CASSFFPGENTEAFF. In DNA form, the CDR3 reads TGTGCCAGCAGCTTCTTCCCGGGGGAGAACACTGAAGCTTTCTTT.

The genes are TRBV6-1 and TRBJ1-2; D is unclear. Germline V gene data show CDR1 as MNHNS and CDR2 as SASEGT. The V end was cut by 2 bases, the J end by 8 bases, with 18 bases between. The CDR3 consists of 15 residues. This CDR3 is CASSELVATPAGYTF. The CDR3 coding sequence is TGTGCCAGCAGTGAATTAGTGGCCACACCGGCCGGCTACACCTTC.

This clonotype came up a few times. The CDR3 bases are TGTGCCAGCAGCTTAAGTCGGGGGTTAAGTGCTAAGAACACTGAAGCTTTCTTT. This codes for CASSLSRGLSAKNTEAFF. The chain links TRBV7-8 to TRBJ1-1; perhaps TRBD1 as D (5 bases). The CDR3 length is 18 residues. Germline V CDR1 and CDR2: SGHVS, FQNEAQ. V was shortened by 2 bases and J by 1 base, with 20 bases between the two germline ends.

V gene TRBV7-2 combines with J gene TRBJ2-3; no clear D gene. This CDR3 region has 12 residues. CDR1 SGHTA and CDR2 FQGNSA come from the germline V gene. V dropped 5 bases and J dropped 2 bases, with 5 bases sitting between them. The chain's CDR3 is CASSHYTDTQYF. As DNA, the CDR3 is TGTGCCAGCAGCCACTACACAGATACGCAGTATTTT.

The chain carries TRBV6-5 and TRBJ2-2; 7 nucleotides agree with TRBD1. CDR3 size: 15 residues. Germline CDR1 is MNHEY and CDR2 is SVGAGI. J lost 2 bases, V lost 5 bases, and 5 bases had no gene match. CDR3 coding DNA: TGTGCCAGCAGTCGGGACAGCGAAAACACCGGGGAGCTGTTTTTT. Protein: CASSRDSENTGELFF.

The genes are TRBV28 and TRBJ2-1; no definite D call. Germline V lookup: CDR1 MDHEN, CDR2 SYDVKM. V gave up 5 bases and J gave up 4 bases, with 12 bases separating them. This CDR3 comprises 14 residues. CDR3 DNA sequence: TGTGCCAGCAGTACCCTAGTAGAGTACAATGAGCAGTTCTTC. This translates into CASSTLVEYNEQFF.

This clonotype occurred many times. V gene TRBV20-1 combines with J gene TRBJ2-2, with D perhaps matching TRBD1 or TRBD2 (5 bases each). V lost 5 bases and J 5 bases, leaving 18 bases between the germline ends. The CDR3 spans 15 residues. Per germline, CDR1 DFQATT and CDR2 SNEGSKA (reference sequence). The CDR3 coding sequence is TGCAGTGCTCCGGGGCCTCAAGGGGCGACCGGGGAGCTGTTTTTT. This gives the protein CSAPGPQGATGELFF.

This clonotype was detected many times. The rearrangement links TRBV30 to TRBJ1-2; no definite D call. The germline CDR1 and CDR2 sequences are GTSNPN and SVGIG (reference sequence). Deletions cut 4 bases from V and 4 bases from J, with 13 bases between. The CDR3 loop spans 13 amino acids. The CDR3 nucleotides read TGTGCCTGGAAACGAGACCGCCCCTATGGCTACACCTTC. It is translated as CAWKRDRPYGYTF.

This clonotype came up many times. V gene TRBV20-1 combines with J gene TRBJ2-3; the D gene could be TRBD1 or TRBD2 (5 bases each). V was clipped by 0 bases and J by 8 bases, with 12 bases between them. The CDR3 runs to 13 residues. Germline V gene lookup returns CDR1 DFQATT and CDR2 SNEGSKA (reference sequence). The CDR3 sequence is CSARDVAGGTQYF. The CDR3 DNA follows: TGCAGTGCTAGAGATGTTGCTGGGGGTACGCAGTATTTT.

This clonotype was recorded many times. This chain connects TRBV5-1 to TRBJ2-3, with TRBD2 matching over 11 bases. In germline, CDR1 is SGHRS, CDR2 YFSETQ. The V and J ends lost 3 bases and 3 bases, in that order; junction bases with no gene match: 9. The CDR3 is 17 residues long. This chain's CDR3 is CASSSLTSGGMTDTQYF. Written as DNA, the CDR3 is TGCGCCAGCAGCTCCCTTACTAGCGGGGGAATGACAGATACGCAGTATTTT.

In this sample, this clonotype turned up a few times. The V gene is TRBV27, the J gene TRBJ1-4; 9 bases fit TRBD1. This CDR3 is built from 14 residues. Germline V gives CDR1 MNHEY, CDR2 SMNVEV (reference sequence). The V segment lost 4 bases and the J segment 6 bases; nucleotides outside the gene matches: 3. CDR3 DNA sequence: TGTGCCAGCAGTTCGGGACAGGGTTATGAAAAACTGTTTTTT. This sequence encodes CASSSGQGYEKLFF.

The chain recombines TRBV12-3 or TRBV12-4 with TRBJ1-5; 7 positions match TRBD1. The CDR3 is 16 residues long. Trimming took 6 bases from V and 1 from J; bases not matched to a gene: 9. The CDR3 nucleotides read TGTGCCAGCAGAGACTCCGGGACAGTGAGCAATCAGCCCCAGCATTTT. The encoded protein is CASRDSGTVSNQPQHF.

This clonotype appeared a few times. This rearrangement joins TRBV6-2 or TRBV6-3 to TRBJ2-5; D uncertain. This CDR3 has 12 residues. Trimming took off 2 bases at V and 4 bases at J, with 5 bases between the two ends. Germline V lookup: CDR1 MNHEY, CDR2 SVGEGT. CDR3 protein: CASSYRRETQYF. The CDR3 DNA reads TGTGCCAGCAGTTACCGCCGAGAGACCCAGTACTTC.

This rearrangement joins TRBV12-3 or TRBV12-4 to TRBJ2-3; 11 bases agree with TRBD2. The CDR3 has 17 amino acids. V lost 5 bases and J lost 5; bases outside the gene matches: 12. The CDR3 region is CASSDTYSGGARDTQYF. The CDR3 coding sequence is TGTGCCAGCAGTGACACATATAGCGGGGGGGCGAGAGATACGCAGTATTTT.

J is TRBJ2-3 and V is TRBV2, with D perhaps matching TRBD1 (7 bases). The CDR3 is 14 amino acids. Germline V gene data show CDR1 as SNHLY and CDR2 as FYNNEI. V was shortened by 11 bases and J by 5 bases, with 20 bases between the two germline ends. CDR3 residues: CAGGGDTRGDTQYF. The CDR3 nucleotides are TGTGCCGGAGGGGGCGACACTCGAGGAGATACGCAGTATTTT.